These 26 T cell receptor beta chains originate from one sample sequenced in a study of siplizumab effects on memory and regulatory T cells. Clones were sequenced by immunoSEQ multiplex PCR, and TCRdb holds only the in-frame ones, with some missing. Of under 95,000 clones in the sample, about 93% were seen once. The sequencing sample was made of non-Treg CD4+ T cells sorted from blood. These receptors all stem from a human donor in good health.

The gene calls are TRBV11-2 and TRBJ1-2; D not resolved. The germline V gene encodes CDR1 SGHAT and CDR2 FQNNGV. Trimming pared 0 bases from V and 8 bases from J, leaving 13 bases between. The CDR3 runs to 14 residues. The CDR3 here is CASSLDHWAEGYTF. CDR3 nucleotides: TGTGCCAGCAGCTTAGATCACTGGGCGGAAGGCTACACCTTC.

V and J are TRBV5-5 and TRBJ2-7; D is undetermined. This CDR3 is built from 12 residues. The V gene lost 0 bases and the J gene lost 3 bases, with 4 bases spanning the gap. CDR1 is SGHKS, CDR2 YYEKEE, per germline (reference sequence). CDR3 nucleotide sequence: TGTGCCAGCAGCTTGGTTAACTACGAGCAGTACTTC. It codes for CASSLVNYEQYF.

The sample holds a few counts of this clone. This chain uses TRBV30 with TRBJ1-1; D is perhaps TRBD1 (6 bases). Germline lookup yields CDR1 GTSNPN and CDR2 SVGIG (reference sequence). This CDR3 comprises 16 residues. V lost 1 base, J lost 0 bases, and 15 bases lay in between. The CDR3 here is CAWSEWGGPMNTEAFF. The CDR3, as DNA: TGTGCCTGGAGTGAGTGGGGGGGGCCTATGAACACTGAAGCTTTCTTT.

This chain joins TRBV6-6 and TRBJ2-7; 7 nucleotides match TRBD1. Germline values: CDR1 MNHNY, CDR2 SVGAGI (reference sequence). The CDR3 runs 14 residues. The J segment lost 2 bases and the V segment lost 7 bases, leaving 8 bases of the junction unmatched. CDR3 protein: CASTLRQGTYEQYF. The CDR3 DNA is TGTGCCAGCACGCTACGACAGGGAACCTACGAGCAGTACTTC.

The chain combines TRBV5-1 with TRBJ1-6; unclear D gene. This CDR3 spans 17 amino acids. V was cut by 0 bases and J by 0 bases, with 10 bases left in between. The V gene's germline CDR1 is SGHRS and CDR2 YFSETQ. This CDR3 reads CASSLAMELSYNSPLHF. The CDR3 DNA reads TGCGCCAGCAGCTTGGCGATGGAGCTCTCCTATAATTCACCCCTCCACTTT.

V gene TRBV19 combines with J gene TRBJ1-5, with unresolved D. The CDR3 loop spans 16 amino acids. Per germline, CDR1 LNHDA and CDR2 SQIVND (reference sequence). Trimming removed 3 bases at V and 7 bases at J, with 19 bases between. The CDR3 DNA reads as TGTGCCAGTAGTATTCCTATCCCCCGGCCGGGACAGCCCCAGCATTTT. Translated: CASSIPIPRPGQPQHF. The complete variable domain, with remaining parts taken from reference TRBV19 and TRBJ1-5, reads DGGITQSPKYLFRKEGQNVTLSCEQNLNHDAMYWYRQDPGQGLRLIYYSQIVNDFQKGDIAEGYSVSREKKESFPLTVTSAQKNPTAFYLCASSIPIPRPGQPQHFGDGTRLSIL.

The chain joins TRBV5-1 to TRBJ2-1, with TRBD1 matching 8 bases. V gave up 0 bases and J gave up 7 bases; unmatched junction bases: 3. CDR3 length: 14 amino acids. Germline values: CDR1 SGHRS, CDR2 YFSETQ. In DNA form, the CDR3 reads TGCGCCAGCAGCTTGGCGCAGGGGGCGAATGAGCAGTTCTTC. It encodes CASSLAQGANEQFF.

The gene calls are TRBV29-1 and TRBJ1-1; D remains unclear. V shed 2 bases and J shed 0 bases, with 7 bases lying between them. The CDR3 length is 13 residues. Looked up from germline, CDR1 is SQVTM and CDR2 is ANQGSEA. The CDR3: CSVERRMNTEAFF. The DNA for the CDR3 is TGCAGCGTTGAACGGCGGATGAACACTGAAGCTTTCTTT.

CDR3 residues: CASSQIGPYEQYF. Written as DNA, the CDR3 is TGTGCCAGCAGCCAAATCGGTCCCTACGAGCAGTACTTC. The chain employs TRBV14 and TRBJ2-7; no definite D call. CDR3 length: 13 residues. Germline CDR1 and CDR2: SGHDN and FVKESK. Trimming took 2 bases from V and 2 from J, leaving 7 bases between them.

This sequence joins TRBV11-3 and TRBJ1-5; D gene uncertain. This CDR3 region has 14 residues. Trimming took 5 bases from V and 3 from J, leaving 11 bases between them. Germline assignment: CDR1 SGHNT and CDR2 YENEEA. The CDR3 sequence is CASSAGGINQPQHF. In nucleotides, the CDR3 is TGTGCCAGCAGCGCCGGAGGGATCAATCAGCCCCAGCATTTT. Looking up the rest from reference TRBV11-3 and TRBJ1-5 gives the full variable domain: EAGVVQSPRYKIIEKKQPVAFWCNPISGHNTLYWYLQNLGQGPELLIRYENEEAVDDSQLPKDRFSAERLKGVDSTLKIQPAELGDSAVYLCASSAGGINQPQHFGDGTRLSIL.

This chain uses TRBV5-4 with TRBJ2-6; maybe TRBD1 (5 bases). Germline-derived CDR1 and CDR2 are SGHNT and YYREEE (reference sequence). The CDR3 is made up of 14 amino acids. With 0 bases removed from V and 13 bases from J, the gap between germline ends came to 14 bases. CDR3 coding DNA: TGTGCCAGCAGCTTGGGTTGGGGCGCCTCTGTCCTGACTTTC. Translating it yields CASSLGWGASVLTF.

V gene TRBV11-2 combines with J gene TRBJ2-2, with a weak D call TRBD2 (5 bases). The V end was cut by 0 bases, the J end by 8 bases, with 10 bases between. CDR1 and CDR2 (germline): SGHAT, FQNNGV. The CDR3 runs 14 residues. CDR3 region: CASSLDGPGGELFF. The CDR3 nucleotides are TGTGCCAGCAGCTTAGATGGCCCGGGGGGGGAGCTGTTTTTT.

The V and J genes are TRBV6-1 and TRBJ2-5, with a weak D call TRBD2 (6 bases). Germline CDR1 and CDR2: MNHNS and SASEGT. V lost 2 bases, J lost 2 bases, and 12 bases lay in between. The CDR3 loop spans 15 amino acids. This chain's CDR3 is CASSEWYRGQETQYF. The DNA for the CDR3 is TGTGCCAGCAGTGAATGGTACCGGGGGCAAGAGACCCAGTACTTC.

The chain employs TRBV19 and TRBJ2-2; 7 bases match TRBD2. CDR1 and CDR2 from the germline V gene are LNHDA and SQIVND (reference sequence). V was clipped by 7 bases and J by 1 base; unmatched bases: 12. CDR3 length: 17 amino acids. The CDR3 DNA is TGTGCCAGTACCCCAATATACGGCGGGGGGAACACCGGGGAGCTGTTTTTT. Translating gives CASTPIYGGGNTGELFF.

The chain's CDR3 is CASSLRDSQSFQYF. For the CDR3, the DNA is TGTGCCAGCAGCTTACGCGACAGTCAATCGTTCCAGTACTTC. The genes are TRBV11-2 and TRBJ2-7; TRBD1 might be the D (5 bases). Per germline, CDR1 SGHAT and CDR2 FQNNGV. The CDR3 sequence is 14 residues long. The V gene lost 2 bases and the J gene lost 10 bases, with 18 bases spanning the gap.

This chain connects TRBV4-1 to TRBJ1-2; 7 positions match TRBD1. Germline values: CDR1 MGHRA, CDR2 YSYEKL. CDR3 size: 17 residues. The V and J ends lost 0 bases and 4 bases, in that order; junction bases with no gene match: 11. CDR3 in DNA: TGCGCCAGCAGCCAAGACACGGGACAGCGGAAGGGCTATGGCTACACCTTC. It yields the protein CASSQDTGQRKGYGYTF.

The chain carries TRBV7-9 and TRBJ2-1; weak D call: TRBD2 (7 bases). The V gene lost 5 bases and the J gene lost 2 bases, with 13 bases spanning the gap. The CDR3 consists of 15 residues. Per the germline V gene, CDR1 is SEHNR and CDR2 is FQNEAQ (reference sequence). The CDR3 region is CASSPGRGPYNEQFF. The CDR3 DNA follows: TGTGCCAGCAGCCCGGGGCGGGGGCCCTACAATGAGCAGTTCTTC.

This clone was observed a single time. The V and J genes are TRBV6-5 and TRBJ1-2; D remains unclear. Germline V gene lookup returns CDR1 MNHEY and CDR2 SVGAGI. This CDR3 is 11 amino acids long. Trimming stripped 3 bases from V and 4 bases from J, with 3 bases between. The CDR3 loop is CASSYSYGYTF. CDR3 in DNA: TGTGCCAGCAGTTATTCCTATGGCTACACCTTC.

This chain uses TRBV30 with TRBJ1-4; D not resolved. CDR1 and CDR2 (germline): GTSNPN, SVGIG (reference sequence). The CDR3 contains 14 residues. With 2 bases removed from V and 8 bases from J, the gap between germline ends came to 15 bases. The DNA of the CDR3 is TGTGCCTGGAGTAAGGTCAGGCTGTGGGAAAAACTGTTTTTT. It is translated as CAWSKVRLWEKLFF.

The sample holds a few counts of this clone. V usage is TRBV7-7 and J usage is TRBJ1-2; maybe TRBD1 (6 bases). In germline, CDR1 is SSHAT, CDR2 FNYEAQ (reference sequence). The CDR3 is 11 residues long. The CDR3 nucleotides are TGTGCTCCCAGGGGCGCCAATGGCTACACCTTC. Translation: CAPRGANGYTF.

V is TRBV28 and J is TRBJ2-1; 7 nucleotides agree with TRBD2. Germline lookup yields CDR1 MDHEN and CDR2 SYDVKM. CDR3 length: 13 amino acids. For the CDR3, the DNA is TGTGGGTCGGGGGGAAACCCCTACAATGAGCAGTTCTTC. This gives the protein CGSGGNPYNEQFF.

The rearrangement joins TRBV7-2 to TRBJ1-4; a possible D gene is TRBD1 (5 bases). The CDR3 has 16 amino acids. CDR1 is SGHTA, CDR2 FQGNSA, per germline. Trimming took 1 base from V and 7 from J, leaving 16 bases between them. CDR3 in DNA: TGTGCCAGCAGCTTAGGAGGGGCGGCGTCTGGTGAAAAACTGTTTTTT. The encoded protein is CASSLGGAASGEKLFF.

V gene TRBV6-1 combines with J gene TRBJ1-1; no clear D gene. V dropped 2 bases and J dropped 1 base, with 11 bases sitting between them. This CDR3 comprises 15 residues. Germline CDR1 and CDR2: MNHNS and SASEGT. CDR3 nucleotide sequence: TGTGCCAGCAGTGAAACGGGGATGGGGAACACTGAAGCTTTCTTT. It yields the protein CASSETGMGNTEAFF.

The chain has TRBV19 and TRBJ1-3; D is uncertain. In germline, CDR1 is LNHDA, CDR2 SQIVND (reference sequence). The CDR3 is 13 residues long. Trimming removed 7 bases from V and 0 bases from J, with 7 bases in between. The CDR3 DNA reads TGTGCCAGTACCCAGAGCTCTGGAAACACCATATATTTT. It translates to CASTQSSGNTIYF.

V is TRBV15 and J is TRBJ1-1; D gene uncertain. CDR1 is LNHNV and CDR2 is YYDKDF in the germline V gene (reference sequence). The V gene lost 5 bases and the J gene lost 6 bases, with 16 bases spanning the gap. The length of the CDR3 is 14 residues. This CDR3 reads CATSDLEGEAEAFF. The CDR3 region has the DNA TGTGCCACCAGCGACTTGGAGGGTGAGGCTGAAGCTTTCTTT.

The chain links TRBV4-1 to TRBJ2-1; 10 nucleotides match TRBD2. V was clipped by 2 bases and J by 7 bases; unmatched bases: 8. The CDR3 has 16 amino acids. Germline lookup yields CDR1 MGHRA and CDR2 YSYEKL. The CDR3 region has the DNA TGCGCCAGCAGCCAACTCCAGCGGGGGGGTTTAAATGAGCAGTTCTTC. Protein sequence: CASSQLQRGGLNEQFF.